One and the same sample provided the 10 T cell receptor beta chains below, sequenced in a study of OX40 agonist ivuxolimab in advanced cancers. Some clones are missing from TCRdb's copy, which holds only in-frame ones; the method was immunoSEQ multiplex PCR. Of approximately 22,000 clones detected, over 65% appear once; the ten largest clones hold about 35%. This sample comprised CD4+ or CD8+ T cells sorted from blood, obtained in a trial of the OX40 agonist ivuxolimab. All receptors come from an adult with an advanced solid tumor such as melanoma, head and neck, liver or kidney cancer.

The chain uses TRBV7-9 and TRBJ2-7; possibly TRBD1 for D (6 bases). The CDR3 is made up of 12 amino acids. Germline V CDR1 and CDR2: SEHNR, FQNEAQ (reference sequence). V was clipped by 0 bases and J by 12 bases, with 12 bases between them. The CDR3 sequence: CASSLAQGQVYF. In DNA form, the CDR3 reads TGTGCCAGCAGCTTAGCGCAGGGGCAGGTGTACTTC.

The rearrangement joins TRBV2 to TRBJ2-7; 7 nucleotides agree with TRBD2. CDR1 is SNHLY and CDR2 is FYNNEI in the germline V gene. This CDR3 is built from 15 residues. Trimming cost V 2 bases and J 2 bases; bases outside gene matches: 6. CDR3 region: CASSETLAAPYEQYF. Written as DNA, the CDR3 is TGTGCCAGCAGTGAAACGCTAGCGGCACCCTACGAGCAGTACTTC.

By its share, this clone is medium-sized. The chain has TRBV19 and TRBJ1-5; 10 bases fit TRBD1. There are 16 residues in the CDR3. Germline loops: CDR1 LNHDA, CDR2 SQIVND (reference sequence). V lost 3 bases and J lost 6; bases outside the gene matches: 8. CDR3 DNA: TGTGCCAGTAGTATGGGGGACAGGGGAATCGTTCAGCCCCAGCATTTT. It translates to CASSMGDRGIVQPQHF.

This chain links TRBV6-5 with TRBJ2-7; TRBD1 agrees at 7 bases. The CDR3 loop spans 14 amino acids. CDR1 is MNHEY, CDR2 SVGAGI, per germline. V dropped 6 bases and J dropped 7; count of bases not matched to a gene: 12. This CDR3 reads CASSSMTGLGEQYF. CDR3 sequence (DNA): TGTGCCAGCAGCTCGATGACAGGGCTTGGAGAGCAGTACTTC.

This clone was found once. The chain employs TRBV18 and TRBJ2-7, with 7 bases fitting TRBD1. Trimming removed 0 bases from V and 2 bases from J; junction bases left unmatched: 4. There are 15 residues in the CDR3. Germline values: CDR1 KGHSH, CDR2 LQKENI. CDR3 in amino acids: CASSPPETGTYEQYF. In DNA, the CDR3 is TGTGCCAGCTCACCACCGGAGACAGGGACCTACGAGCAGTACTTC. Full variable domain (missing parts from reference TRBV18 and TRBJ2-7): NAGVMQNPRHLVRRRGQEARLRCSPMKGHSHVYWYRQLPEEGLKFMVYLQKENIIDESGMPKERFSAEFPKEGPSILRIQQVVRGDSAAYFCASSPPETGTYEQYFGPGTRLTVT.

This sequence joins TRBV25-1 and TRBJ2-3, with no clear D. The CDR3 contains 10 residues. V shed 6 bases and J shed 5 bases, with 3 bases lying between them. The germline V gene has CDR1 MGHDK and CDR2 SYGVNS. CDR3 in amino acids: CASRGDTQYF. In DNA, the CDR3 is TGTGCCAGCAGGGGAGATACGCAGTATTTT.

The chain uses TRBV5-1 and TRBJ2-1, with D perhaps TRBD2 (6 bases). The V and J ends lost 0 bases and 5 bases respectively, with 15 bases between them. Germline V gene sequence: CDR1 SGHRS, CDR2 YFSETQ. This CDR3 contains 16 residues. Here the CDR3 reads CASSLAGGVRDNEQFF. CDR3 in DNA: TGCGCCAGCAGCTTGGCAGGAGGGGTACGTGACAATGAGCAGTTCTTC.

Here the CDR3 DNA reads TGCGCCAGCAGCTCCCCCCACGGGGTCGGTAAGGCCGGGGAGCTGTTTTTT. Encoded protein: CASSSPHGVGKAGELFF. The V and J genes are TRBV5-1 and TRBJ2-2; weak D call: TRBD2 (5 bases). Trimming took 3 bases from V and 6 from J, leaving 21 bases between them. Per the germline V gene, CDR1 is SGHRS and CDR2 is YFSETQ. CDR3 length: 17 residues.

This clone was seen just once. The gene calls are TRBV2 and TRBJ1-1; D is possibly TRBD1 (5 bases). This CDR3 is 13 amino acids long. V was cut by 3 bases and J by 6 bases, with 11 bases left in between. The germline CDR1 and CDR2 sequences are SNHLY and FYNNEI. The CDR3 loop is CASSEGEWAEAFF. The CDR3 region has the DNA TGTGCCAGCAGTGAGGGGGAATGGGCTGAAGCTTTCTTT.

The rearrangement uses TRBV27 and TRBJ1-4; a weak D match, TRBD1 (5 bases). V was clipped by 7 bases and J by 8 bases, with 17 bases between them. This CDR3 is 14 amino acids long. Germline loops: CDR1 MNHEY, CDR2 SMNVEV (reference sequence). This chain's CDR3 is CASTLRGFREKLFF. CDR3 sequence (DNA): TGTGCCAGCACCTTACGGGGGTTCAGGGAAAAACTGTTTTTT.